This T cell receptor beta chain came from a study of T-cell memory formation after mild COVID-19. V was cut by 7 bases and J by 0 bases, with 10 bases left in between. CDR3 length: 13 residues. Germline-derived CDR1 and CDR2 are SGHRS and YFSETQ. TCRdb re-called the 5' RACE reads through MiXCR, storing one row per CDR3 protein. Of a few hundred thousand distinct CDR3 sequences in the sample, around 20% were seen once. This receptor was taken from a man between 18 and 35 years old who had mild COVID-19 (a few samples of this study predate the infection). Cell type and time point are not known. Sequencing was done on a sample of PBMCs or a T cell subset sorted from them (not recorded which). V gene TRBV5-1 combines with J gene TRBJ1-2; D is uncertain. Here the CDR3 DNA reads TGCGCCAGCCGGGTGGACGCTAACTATGGCTACACCTTC. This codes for CASRVDANYGYTF. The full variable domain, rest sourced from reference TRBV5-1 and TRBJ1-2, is KAGVTQTPRYLIKTRGQQVTLSCSPISGHRSVSWYQQTPGQGLQFLFEYFSETQRNKGNFPGRFSGRQFSNSRSEMNVSTLELGDSALYLCASRVDANYGYTFGSGTRLTVV.